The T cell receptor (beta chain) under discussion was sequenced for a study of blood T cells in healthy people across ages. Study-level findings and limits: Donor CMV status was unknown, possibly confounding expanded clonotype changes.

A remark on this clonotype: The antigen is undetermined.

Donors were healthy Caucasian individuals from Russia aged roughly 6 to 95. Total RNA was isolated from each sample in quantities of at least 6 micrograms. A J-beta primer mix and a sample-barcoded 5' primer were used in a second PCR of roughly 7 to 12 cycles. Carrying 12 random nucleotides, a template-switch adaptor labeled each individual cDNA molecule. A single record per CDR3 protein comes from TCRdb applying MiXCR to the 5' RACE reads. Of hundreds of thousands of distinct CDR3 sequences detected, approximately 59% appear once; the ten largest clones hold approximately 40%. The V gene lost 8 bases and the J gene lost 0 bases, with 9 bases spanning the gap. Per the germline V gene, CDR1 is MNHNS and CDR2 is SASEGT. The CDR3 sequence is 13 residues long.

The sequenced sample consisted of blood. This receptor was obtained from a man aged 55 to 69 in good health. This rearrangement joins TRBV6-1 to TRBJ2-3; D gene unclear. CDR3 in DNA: TGTGCCAGCCGCCACCACAGCACAGATACGCAGTATTTT. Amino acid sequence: CASRHHSTDTQYF.